This T cell receptor (beta chain) was documented in a study of tumor and adjacent non-tumor tissue in lung cancer. Study-level background: Histology: about twelve adenocarcinoma, a couple of squamous cell carcinoma, 1 small cell lung cancer. The patients, 10 to 11 men and roughly 5 women, were roughly 30 to 85 with stage I to III disease.

Study outcomes and limitations: TCR diversity was significantly greater in tumor than normal lung tissue.

No cell sorting was done before RNA was extracted from the tissue. The length of the CDR3 is 16 residues. Per the germline V gene, CDR1 is SGHTS and CDR2 is YDEGEE. A remark on this clonotype: Antigen: not known. One end of the junction is discordant with germline, which a read error may explain.

The library came from three nested PCR rounds adapted from ARM-PCR protocols. TCRdb re-called the multiplex PCR reads with MiXCR, one entry per CDR3 protein. The sample includes about 200,000 distinct CDR3 sequences, 71% of them seen just once. V and J are TRBV5-8 and TRBJ2-3; D may be TRBD2 (6 bases). This TCR derives from a man aged 55 to 70 with non-small cell lung cancer. The sample comprised lung tumor tissue. The CDR3 DNA reads as TGTGCCAACAGCTTGGGTTACGGAACTAGCACAGATACACAGTATTTT. Its protein is CANSLGYGTSTDTQYF.